The present T cell receptor (beta chain) was sequenced within a study of T cells after yellow fever vaccination. Whole-study results and caveats: Weaker in magnitude, the secondary response showed a faster peak on day 5 versus 15.

TCRdb passed the 5' RACE reads through MiXCR, listing each CDR3 protein once. The sample lists some 670,000 distinct CDR3 sequences; roughly an eighth were seen once. This CDR3 contains 14 residues. The germline gives CDR1 SGHRS, CDR2 YFSETQ. V trimming: 0 bases; J trimming: 7 bases; junction bases outside the gene matches: 5. About this clonotype: Its antigen is unknown.

The sequenced sample was PBMCs, obtained on the day of the yellow fever booster vaccination. V is TRBV5-1 and J is TRBJ2-5; 8 bases fit TRBD2. This TCR was sampled from a man in his thirties or forties who received the YFV17D yellow fever vaccine. In DNA, the CDR3 is TGCGCCAGCAGCTTGGGCCCGGCGGGGGGGACCCAGTACTTC. It codes for CASSLGPAGGTQYF.